The sequence of this TCR beta chain was determined in a study of T cell clusters in autoimmune cytopenias. Across the study: Per sample, median TRB depth was approximately 54,000 reads, yielding a median roughly 2,000 distinct clonotypes. Points from the study as a whole: No experiment has yet validated the function of the T cell clusters defined in silico. Healthy donors had about 2.8-fold more exclusive TRB clusters than active autoimmune hepatitis patients. TRB repertoire shifts in secondary cytopenia and chronic lymphocytic leukemia mostly reflected lymphoma, not autoimmunity.

By frequency, this clonotype registers medium-sized. The antigen is unknown. TRB rearrangements were amplified by touch-down multiplex PCR with mixed TRB-A/B primers. For each CDR3 protein, TCRdb gives one entry from its re-call of the multiplex PCR reads, without DNA. In all, the sample yields approximately 6,000 distinct CDR3 sequences. The CDR3 is 13 amino acids. The germline CDR1 and CDR2 sequences are MNHEY and SVGAGI. Each sample's input was 200 to 300 ng genomic DNA, about 38,000 genome equivalents. This sequence joins TRBV6-5 and TRBJ1-2. Material for sequencing was peripheral blood. This sequence originates from a human donor with an autoimmune cytopenia or autoimmune hepatitis (not recorded which). CDR3 loop: CASSYLWTEGYTF.